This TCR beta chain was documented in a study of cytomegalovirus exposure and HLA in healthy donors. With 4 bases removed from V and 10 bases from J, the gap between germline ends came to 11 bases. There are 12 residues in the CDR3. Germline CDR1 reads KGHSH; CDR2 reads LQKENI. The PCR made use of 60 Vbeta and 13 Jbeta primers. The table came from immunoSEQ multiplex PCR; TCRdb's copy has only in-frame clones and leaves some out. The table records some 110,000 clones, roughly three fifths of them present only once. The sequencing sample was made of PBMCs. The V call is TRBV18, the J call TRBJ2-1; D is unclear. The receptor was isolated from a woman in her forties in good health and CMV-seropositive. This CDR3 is CASSRSRREQFF. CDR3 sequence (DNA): TGTGCCAGCTCACGATCTAGGAGAGAGCAGTTCTTC.